The rows below give T cell receptor beta chains drawn from one sample of a study of blood T cell repertoires in COVID-19. Here immunoSEQ multiplex PCR was the method, and the copy in TCRdb shows in-frame clones only, minus some. The sample holds fewer than 200,000 clones; approximately 80% are singletons and the top ten take approximately 12%. The sample was PBMCs or T cells enriched from blood (not recorded which). These receptors originate from a man between 45 and 60 years old who had recovered from COVID-19. CDR3s include the opening cysteine and the closing phenylalanine or tryptophan. Each record gives: CDR3 length, clone size, D gene, J gene, V gene, CDR3 protein, CDR3 DNA. D genes are given only for firm matches. Part of the rows lack a size; the others show once, few, many or a class for expanded clones.

length: 13; size: .; D: .; J: TRBJ1-4; V: TRBV18; CDR3: CASSPRGLEKLFF; DNA: TGTGCCAGCTCACCACGGGGACTTGAAAAACTGTTTTTT
length: 15; size: once; D: .; J: TRBJ2-2; V: TRBV4-3; CDR3: CASSQETVYTGELFF; DNA: TGCGCCAGCAGCCAAGAGACAGTCTACACCGGGGAGCTGTTTTTT
length: 14; size: few; D: TRBD1; J: TRBJ1-4; V: TRBV25-1; CDR3: CASTLTGGDEKLFF; DNA: TGTGCCAGCACCCTGACAGGGGGCGATGAAAAACTGTTTTTT
length: 16; size: .; D: .; J: TRBJ2-2; V: TRBV10-3; CDR3: CAILLAPGGAAGELFF; DNA: TGTGCCATCCTTTTGGCCCCGGGGGGCGCGGCCGGGGAGCTGTTTTTT
length: 11; size: few; D: .; J: TRBJ1-1; V: TRBV29-1; CDR3: CSVELDSGAFF; DNA: TGCAGCGTTGAGTTGGACAGTGGGGCTTTCTTT
length: 14; size: .; D: TRBD1; J: TRBJ1-1; V: TRBV6-5; CDR3: CASSPDRFDTEAFF; DNA: TGTGCCAGCAGCCCGGACAGGTTTGACACTGAAGCTTTCTTT
length: 16; size: .; D: TRBD2; J: TRBJ2-3; V: TRBV5-5; CDR3: CASSLTSGESTDTQYF; DNA: TGTGCCAGCAGCTTGACTAGCGGGGAAAGCACAGATACGCAGTATTTT
length: 14; size: .; D: TRBD1; J: TRBJ1-2; V: TRBV28; CDR3: CASSPRDRGHGYTF; DNA: TGTGCCAGCAGCCCCCGGGACAGGGGCCATGGCTACACCTTC
length: 15; size: .; D: .; J: TRBJ2-3; V: TRBV5-1; CDR3: CASSRSSAYADTQYF; DNA: TGCGCCAGCAGCCGATCAAGCGCCTATGCAGATACGCAGTATTTT
length: 15; size: .; D: TRBD1; J: TRBJ2-1; V: TRBV7-9; CDR3: CASSYGQGSYNEQFF; DNA: TGTGCCAGCAGCTACGGACAGGGTTCCTACAATGAGCAGTTCTTC
length: 13; size: .; D: .; J: TRBJ1-5; V: TRBV6-6; CDR3: CASRPRQLEPQHF; DNA: TGTGCCAGCAGACCCCGACAGTTAGAGCCCCAGCATTTT